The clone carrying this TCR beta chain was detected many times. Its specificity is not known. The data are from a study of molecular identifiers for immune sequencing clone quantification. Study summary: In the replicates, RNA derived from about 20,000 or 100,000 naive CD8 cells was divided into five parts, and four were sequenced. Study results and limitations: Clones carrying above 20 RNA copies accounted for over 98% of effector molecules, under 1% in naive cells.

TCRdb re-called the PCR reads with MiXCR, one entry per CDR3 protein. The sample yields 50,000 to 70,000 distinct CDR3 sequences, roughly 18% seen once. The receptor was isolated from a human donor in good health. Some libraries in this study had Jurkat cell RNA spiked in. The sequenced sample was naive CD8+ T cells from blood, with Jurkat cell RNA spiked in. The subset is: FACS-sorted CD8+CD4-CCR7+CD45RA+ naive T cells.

The CDR3 nucleotides read TGCAGCGTTGACAGTACGACGGCAGGAGCATCCTACGAGCAGTACTTC. It encodes CSVDSTTAGASYEQYF. The chain joins TRBV29-1 to TRBJ2-7; no firm D call. Germline V CDR1 and CDR2: SQVTM, ANQGSEA. V was clipped by 3 bases and J by 1 base, with 19 bases between them. The CDR3 totals 16 residues.